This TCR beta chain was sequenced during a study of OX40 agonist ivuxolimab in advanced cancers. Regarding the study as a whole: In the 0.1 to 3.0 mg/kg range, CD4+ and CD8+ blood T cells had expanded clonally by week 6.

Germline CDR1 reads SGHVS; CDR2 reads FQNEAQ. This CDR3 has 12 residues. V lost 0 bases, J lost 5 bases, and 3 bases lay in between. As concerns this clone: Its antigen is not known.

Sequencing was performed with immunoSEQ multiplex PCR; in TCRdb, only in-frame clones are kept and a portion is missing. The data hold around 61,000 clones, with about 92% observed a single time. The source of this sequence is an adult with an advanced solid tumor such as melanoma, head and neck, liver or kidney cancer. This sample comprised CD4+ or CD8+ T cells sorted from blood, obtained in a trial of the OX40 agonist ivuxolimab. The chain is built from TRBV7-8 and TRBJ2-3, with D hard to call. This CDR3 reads CASSLALDTQYF. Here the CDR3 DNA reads TGTGCCAGCAGCTTAGCGCTAGATACGCAGTATTTT.